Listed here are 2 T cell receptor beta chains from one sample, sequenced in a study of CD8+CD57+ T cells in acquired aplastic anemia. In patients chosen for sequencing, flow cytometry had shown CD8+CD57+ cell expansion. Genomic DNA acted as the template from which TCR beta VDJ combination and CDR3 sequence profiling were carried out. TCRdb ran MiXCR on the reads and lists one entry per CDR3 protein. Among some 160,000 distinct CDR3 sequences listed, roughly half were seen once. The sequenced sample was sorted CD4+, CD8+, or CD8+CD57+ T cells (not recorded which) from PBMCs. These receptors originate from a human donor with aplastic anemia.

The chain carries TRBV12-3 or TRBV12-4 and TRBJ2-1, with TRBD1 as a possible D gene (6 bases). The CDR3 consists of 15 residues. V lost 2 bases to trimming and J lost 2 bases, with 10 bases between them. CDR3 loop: CASSLRQGPYNEQFF. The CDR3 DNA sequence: TGTGCCAGCAGTTTAAGGCAGGGGCCCTACAATGAGCAGTTCTTC.

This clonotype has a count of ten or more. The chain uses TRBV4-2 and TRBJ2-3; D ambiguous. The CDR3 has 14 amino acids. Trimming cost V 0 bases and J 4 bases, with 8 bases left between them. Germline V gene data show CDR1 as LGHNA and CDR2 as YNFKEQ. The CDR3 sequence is CASSQERLADTQYF. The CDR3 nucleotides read TGTGCCAGCAGCCAAGAAAGACTGGCAGATACGCAGTATTTT.